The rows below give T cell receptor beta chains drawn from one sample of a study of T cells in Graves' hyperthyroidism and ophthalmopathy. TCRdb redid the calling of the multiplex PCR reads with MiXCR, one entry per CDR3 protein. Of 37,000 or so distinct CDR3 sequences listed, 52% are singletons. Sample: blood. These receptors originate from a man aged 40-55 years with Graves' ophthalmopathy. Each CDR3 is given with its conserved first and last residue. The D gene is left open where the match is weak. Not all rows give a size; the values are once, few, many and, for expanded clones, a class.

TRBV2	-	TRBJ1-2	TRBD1	CASSEPGQGWYGYTF	TGTGCCAGCAGTGAACCGGGACAGGGGTGGTATGGCTACACCTTC
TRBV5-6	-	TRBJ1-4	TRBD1	CASSRARQGVNYEKLFF	TGTGCCAGCAGCCGGGCCCGACAGGGGGTGAACTATGAAAAACTGTTTTTT
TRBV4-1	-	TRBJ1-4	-	CASRQDSDAYSKLFF	TGCGCCAGCAGACAAGATTCGGACGCGTACTCAAAACTGTTTTTT
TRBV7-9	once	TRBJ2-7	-	CARRIRDWCYEQYF	TGTGCCAGGAGAATCCGGGACTGGTGTTACGAGCAGTACTTC
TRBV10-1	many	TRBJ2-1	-	CASSEGALSPPEQFF	TGCGCCAGCAGTGAAGGGGCTTTATCCCCCCCCGAGCAGTTCTTC
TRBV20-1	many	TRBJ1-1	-	CSFRVGGEAFF	TGCAGTTTCCGGGTGGGCGGTGAAGCTTTCTTT
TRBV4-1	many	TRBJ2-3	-	CASTGLSTDTQYF	TGCGCCAGCACCGGACTCAGCACAGATACGCAGTATTTT
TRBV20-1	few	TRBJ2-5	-	CSAGGKGNQPQYF	TGCAGTGCCGGGGGTAAGGGCAATCAGCCCCAGTACTTC
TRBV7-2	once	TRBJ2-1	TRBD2	CASSLTSGSWSDNEQFF	TGTGCCAGCAGCTTAACTAGCGGGAGTTGGTCTGACAATGAGCAGTTCTTC
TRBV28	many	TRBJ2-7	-	CARELGPYEQYF	TGTGCCAGGGAATTGGGCCCCTACGAGCAGTACTTC
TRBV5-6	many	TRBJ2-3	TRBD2	CASSRVGTSGGHTQYF	TGTGCCAGCAGCAGGGTGGGGACTAGCGGGGGCCATACGCAGTATTTT
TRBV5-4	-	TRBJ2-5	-	CTSSGTAQGTQYF	TGTACCAGCAGTGGGACCGCCCAAGGGACCCAGTACTTC
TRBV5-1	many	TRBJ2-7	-	CASSFRQFYEQYF	TGCGCCAGCAGCTTTCGACAGTTCTACGAGCAGTACTTC
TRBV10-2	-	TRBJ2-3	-	CASGLPDSTTDTQYF	TGCGCCAGCGGGCTACCGGACAGCACCACAGATACGCAGTATTTT
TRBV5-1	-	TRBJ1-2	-	CASSLREGGWDGYTF	TGCGCCAGCAGCCTTAGAGAGGGGGGCTGGGATGGCTACACCTTC